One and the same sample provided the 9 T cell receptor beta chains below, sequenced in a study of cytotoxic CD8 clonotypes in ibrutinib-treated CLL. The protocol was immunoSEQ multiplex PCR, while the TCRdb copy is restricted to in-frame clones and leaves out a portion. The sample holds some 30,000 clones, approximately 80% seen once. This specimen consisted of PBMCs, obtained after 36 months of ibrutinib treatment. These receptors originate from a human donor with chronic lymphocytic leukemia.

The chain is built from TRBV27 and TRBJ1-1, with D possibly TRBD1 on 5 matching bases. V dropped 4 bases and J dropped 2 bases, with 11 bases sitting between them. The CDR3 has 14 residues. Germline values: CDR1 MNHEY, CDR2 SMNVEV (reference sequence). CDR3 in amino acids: CASSWGRVNTEAFF. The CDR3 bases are TGTGCCAGCAGTTGGGGCAGGGTAAACACTGAAGCTTTCTTT.

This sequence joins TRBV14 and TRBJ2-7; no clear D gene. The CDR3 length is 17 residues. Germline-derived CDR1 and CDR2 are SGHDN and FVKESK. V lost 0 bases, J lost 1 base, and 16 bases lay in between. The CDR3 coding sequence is TGTGCCAGCAGCCAAGAACGAGGCTCTCGATTTTCCTACGAGCAGTACTTC. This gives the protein CASSQERGSRFSYEQYF. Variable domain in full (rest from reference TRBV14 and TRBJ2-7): EAGVTQFPSHSVIEKGQTVTLRCDPISGHDNLYWYRRVMGKEIKFLLHFVKESKQDESGMPNNRFLAERTGGTYSTLKVQPAELEDSGVYFCASSQERGSRFSYEQYFGPGTRLTVT.

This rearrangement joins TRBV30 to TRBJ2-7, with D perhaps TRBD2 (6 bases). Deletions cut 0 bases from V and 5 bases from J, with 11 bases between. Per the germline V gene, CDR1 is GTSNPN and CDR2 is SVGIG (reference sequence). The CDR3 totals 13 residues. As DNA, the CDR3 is TGTGCCTGGAGTGTCTTGGGGGGAAACGAGCAGTACTTC. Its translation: CAWSVLGGNEQYF.

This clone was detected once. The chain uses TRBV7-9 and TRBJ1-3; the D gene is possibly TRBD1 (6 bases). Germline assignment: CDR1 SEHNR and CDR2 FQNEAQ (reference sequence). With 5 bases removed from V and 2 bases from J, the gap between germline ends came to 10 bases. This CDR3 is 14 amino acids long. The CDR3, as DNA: TGTGCCAGCAGCCCGCAGGGGACTGGAAACACCATATATTTT. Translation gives CASSPQGTGNTIYF.

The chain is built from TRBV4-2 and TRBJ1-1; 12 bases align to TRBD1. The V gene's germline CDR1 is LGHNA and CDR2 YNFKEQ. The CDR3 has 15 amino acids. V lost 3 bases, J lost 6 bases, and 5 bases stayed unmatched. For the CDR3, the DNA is TGTGCCAGCAGCCAGCCCGGGACAGGGGGCTCTGAAGCTTTCTTT. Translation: CASSQPGTGGSEAFF.

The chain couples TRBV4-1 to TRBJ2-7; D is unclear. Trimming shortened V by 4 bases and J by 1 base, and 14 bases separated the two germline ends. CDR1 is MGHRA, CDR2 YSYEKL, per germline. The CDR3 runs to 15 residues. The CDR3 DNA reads TGCGCCAGCAGCCCCAAGATGGGAAATTCCTACGAGCAGTACTTC. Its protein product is CASSPKMGNSYEQYF.

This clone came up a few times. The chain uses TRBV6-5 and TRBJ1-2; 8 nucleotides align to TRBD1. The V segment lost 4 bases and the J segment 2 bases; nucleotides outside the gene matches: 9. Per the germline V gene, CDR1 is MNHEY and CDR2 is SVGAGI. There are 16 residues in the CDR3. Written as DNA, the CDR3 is TGTGCCAGCAGTTTCCAAACCGGGACAGGAAACTATGGCTACACCTTC. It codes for CASSFQTGTGNYGYTF.

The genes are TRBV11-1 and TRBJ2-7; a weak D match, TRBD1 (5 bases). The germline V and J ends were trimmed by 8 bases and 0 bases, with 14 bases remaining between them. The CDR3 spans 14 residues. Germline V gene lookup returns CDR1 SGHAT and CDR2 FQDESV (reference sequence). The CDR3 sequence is CASATQTDSYEQYF. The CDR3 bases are TGTGCCAGCGCCACCCAGACAGACTCCTACGAGCAGTACTTC.

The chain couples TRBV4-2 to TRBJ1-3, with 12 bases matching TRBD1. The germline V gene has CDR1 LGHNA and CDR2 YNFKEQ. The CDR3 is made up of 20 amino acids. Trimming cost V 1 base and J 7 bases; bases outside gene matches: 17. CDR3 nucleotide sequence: TGTGCCAGCAGCCAAGCAGGAGAGGGGACCGGGACAGGGGGCTCGAACACCATATATTTT. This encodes CASSQAGEGTGTGGSNTIYF.